This entry concerns a single T cell receptor (beta chain). The data stem from a study of cytomegalovirus exposure and HLA in healthy donors. The PCR was carried out with 60 Vbeta primers and 13 Jbeta primers. Here immunoSEQ multiplex PCR was the method, and the copy in TCRdb shows in-frame clones only, minus some. This sample has some 150,000 clones, with about 72% found just once. The TCR sequence derives from a man aged 35 to 55 in good health and CMV-seronegative. The specimen sequenced was PBMCs.

The DNA for the CDR3 is TGTGCCAGCAGCCTTGGGACTAGCGGGGGGACCGGGGAGCTGTTTTTT. Amino acid sequence: CASSLGTSGGTGELFF. The chain is built from TRBV9 and TRBJ2-2, with TRBD2 identical over 15 bases. Germline loops: CDR1 SGDLS, CDR2 YYNGEE. The CDR3 is 16 residues long. Trimming at V came to 4 bases and at J to 5 bases, leaving 3 bases not matched to a gene.